This passage covers 29 T cell receptor beta chains from one sample sequenced in a study of control samples from healthy donors and cancer patients. Only in-frame clones appear in the TCRdb table, and some are missing; sequencing was by immunoSEQ multiplex PCR. The data hold 100,000 or so clones, with about 90% observed a single time. Sequencing was performed on blood. Receptors were obtained from a woman in her 50s in good health.

With respect to this clone: At one boundary the junction diverges from the germline segment, which might be a read error. CDR3 sequence: CASSFSGGSFVF. CDR3 coding DNA: TGTGCCAGCAGTTTCTCAGGGGGGTCCTTCGTCTTC. The chain joins TRBV12-3 or TRBV12-4 to TRBJ2-1; weak D call: TRBD1 (7 bases). The CDR3 runs 12 residues.

The chain is built from TRBV12-3 or TRBV12-4 and TRBJ2-2; the D is unclear. V lost 7 bases and J lost 6, with 9 bases in between. The CDR3 loop spans 12 amino acids. Here the CDR3 DNA reads TGTGCCAGCACCTCGGTCCCCGGGGAGCTGTTTTTT. Its translation: CASTSVPGELFF.

Here the CDR3 DNA reads TGTGCCAGTAGTAGAGACTATGGCTACACCTTC. It codes for CASSRDYGYTF. The V call is TRBV19, the J call TRBJ1-2; the D is unclear. The CDR3 length is 11 residues. V lost 4 bases, J lost 3 bases, and 3 bases lay in between. The germline V gene encodes CDR1 LNHDA and CDR2 SQIVND (reference sequence). The entire variable domain, with the rest obtained from reference TRBV19 and TRBJ1-2, is as follows: DGGITQSPKYLFRKEGQNVTLSCEQNLNHDAMYWYRQDPGQGLRLIYYSQIVNDFQKGDIAEGYSVSREKKESFPLTVTSAQKNPTAFYLCASSRDYGYTFGSGTRLTVV.

The V call is TRBV13, the J call TRBJ2-7; D is ambiguous. V was cut by 5 bases and J by 2 bases, with 7 bases left in between. The CDR3 length is 12 residues. CDR1 and CDR2 from the germline V gene are PRHDT and FYEKMQ (reference sequence). This chain's CDR3 is CASSPSPYEQYF. For the CDR3, the DNA is TGTGCCAGCAGCCCGTCCCCCTACGAGCAGTACTTC.

The V gene is TRBV5-6, the J gene TRBJ1-2; D is perhaps TRBD1 (6 bases). CDR1 and CDR2 from the germline V gene are SGHDT and YYEEEE. The CDR3 is 12 amino acids. With 4 bases removed from V and 7 bases from J, the gap between germline ends came to 11 bases. The CDR3, as DNA: TGTGCCAGCAGCCCGGGCAGGGGTGGCTACACCTTC. Translated: CASSPGRGGYTF.

V usage is TRBV11-2 and J usage is TRBJ2-6, with D possibly called TRBD1 or TRBD2 (6 bases each). Germline assignment: CDR1 SGHAT and CDR2 FQNNGV. The CDR3 has 17 amino acids. The V end lost 2 bases, the J end lost 3 bases, and 14 bases lay between the germline ends. This CDR3 reads CASSLFGGGRGANVLTF. In DNA, the CDR3 is TGTGCCAGCAGCTTATTCGGGGGCGGGCGTGGGGCCAACGTCCTGACTTTC.

The rearrangement links TRBV23-1 to TRBJ2-6; the D is unclear. TRBV23-1 is an ORF; its function is uncertain. Trimming pared 4 bases from V and 4 bases from J, leaving 11 bases between. The length of the CDR3 is 15 residues. The CDR3 region is CASSPTPPGANVLTF. The CDR3 coding sequence is TGCGCCAGCAGTCCAACCCCCCCCGGGGCCAACGTCCTGACTTTC.

The genes are TRBV6-5 and TRBJ1-2; 7 bases are a match to TRBD1. The length of the CDR3 is 14 residues. Germline-derived CDR1 and CDR2 are MNHEY and SVGAGI. J gave up 0 bases and V 2 bases, and 0 bases lay outside the gene matches. The CDR3 loop reads CASSYGTANYGYTF. The CDR3 bases are TGTGCCAGCAGTTACGGGACAGCTAACTATGGCTACACCTTC.

This chain joins TRBV18 and TRBJ2-7; D is possibly TRBD2 (5 bases). The CDR3 runs to 12 residues. The germline V gene encodes CDR1 KGHSH and CDR2 LQKENI. The V end was cut by 2 bases, the J end by 9 bases, with 11 bases between. The CDR3 DNA is TGTGCCAGCTCACCAGGAGGAACAACGCAGTACTTC. It specifies CASSPGGTTQYF. Filled out from reference TRBV18 and TRBJ2-7, the complete variable domain reads NAGVMQNPRHLVRRRGQEARLRCSPMKGHSHVYWYRQLPEEGLKFMVYLQKENIIDESGMPKERFSAEFPKEGPSILRIQQVVRGDSAAYFCASSPGGTTQYFGPGTRLTVT.

The rearrangement joins TRBV9 to TRBJ1-1; D unresolved. The V and J ends lost 4 bases and 2 bases respectively, with 9 bases between them. The CDR3 length is 13 residues. Germline V lookup: CDR1 SGDLS, CDR2 YYNGEE. As DNA, the CDR3 is TGTGCCAGCAGCCCGCCCGTCAACACTGAAGCTTTCTTT. Its protein product is CASSPPVNTEAFF.

V and J are TRBV29-1 and TRBJ1-1, with 7 positions matching TRBD1. J was trimmed by 1 base and V by 4 bases; bases with no gene match: 3. This CDR3 comprises 13 residues. From germline, CDR1 is SQVTM and CDR2 ANQGSEA. The DNA of the CDR3 is TGCAGCGTTGTAGGGGGCAAGAACACTGAAGCTTTCTTT. This translates into CSVVGGKNTEAFF.

V and J are TRBV6-4 and TRBJ2-1; the match to TRBD2 covers 10 bases. The CDR3 contains 13 residues. Trimming cost V 5 bases and J 5 bases; bases outside gene matches: 0. Germline-derived CDR1 and CDR2 are MRHNA and SNTAGT. The CDR3: CASSTSGDNEQFF. Here the CDR3 DNA reads TGTGCCAGCAGTACTAGCGGGGACAATGAGCAGTTCTTC.

J is TRBJ1-2 and V is TRBV20-1; 7 bases line up with TRBD1. The CDR3 consists of 11 residues. The trim removed 5 bases at V and 7 bases at J, leaving 4 bases unmatched. Germline assignment: CDR1 DFQATT and CDR2 SNEGSKA (reference sequence). CDR3: CSAPGQSGYTF. CDR3 sequence (DNA): TGCAGTGCTCCGGGACAGTCTGGCTACACCTTC.

This clone was observed once. The V gene is TRBV10-3, the J gene TRBJ2-1, with D uncertain. V was trimmed by 0 bases and J by 2 bases, leaving 11 bases between them. Germline V gene data show CDR1 as ENHRY and CDR2 as SYGVKD. The CDR3 spans 16 residues. The CDR3 loop is CAISESNNLPYNEQFF. Here the CDR3 DNA reads TGTGCCATCAGTGAGTCGAATAATCTACCCTACAATGAGCAGTTCTTC.

V and J are TRBV5-4 and TRBJ1-6; 9 bases map to TRBD1. Germline values: CDR1 SGHNT, CDR2 YYREEE (reference sequence). The CDR3 loop spans 15 amino acids. V was clipped by 5 bases and J by 7 bases; unmatched bases: 7. CDR3 bases: TGTGCCAGCAGAGACAGGGGGGGGGTAAATTCACCCCTCCACTTT. This encodes CASRDRGGVNSPLHF.

The CDR3 DNA reads TGTGCCAGTAGTCTCGGACGGCAAGAGACCCAGTACTTC. Protein sequence: CASSLGRQETQYF. V gene TRBV19 combines with J gene TRBJ2-5, with unresolved D. Trimming removed 5 bases at V and 2 bases at J, with 9 bases between. Germline V gives CDR1 LNHDA, CDR2 SQIVND (reference sequence). This CDR3 has 13 amino acids.

The rearrangement links TRBV6-4 to TRBJ2-3; D remains unclear. This CDR3 has 13 amino acids. The V gene's germline CDR1 is MRHNA and CDR2 SNTAGT. V was clipped by 3 bases and J by 5 bases, with 9 bases between them. The CDR3 reads CASSEGIEDTQYF. DNA for the CDR3: TGTGCCAGCAGTGAAGGGATCGAAGATACGCAGTATTTT.

The rearrangement links TRBV28 to TRBJ2-1, with 9 bases that match TRBD2. V trimming: 8 bases; J trimming: 4 bases; junction bases outside the gene matches: 12. Per germline, CDR1 MDHEN and CDR2 SYDVKM. This CDR3 is 16 amino acids long. CDR3 nucleotides: TGTGCCAGCGGCGTGGGGGGGCTAGCGGGGTACAATGAGCAGTTCTTC. Its protein product is CASGVGGLAGYNEQFF.

This chain joins TRBV29-1 and TRBJ1-1, with 8 bases matching TRBD1. The CDR3 has 16 residues. In germline, CDR1 is SQVTM, CDR2 ANQGSEA. The trim removed 4 bases at V and 1 base at J, leaving 11 bases unmatched. The CDR3 DNA sequence: TGCAGCGTTGGCGGGTGGACAGGGAGGGGGAACACTGAAGCTTTCTTT. Its translation: CSVGGWTGRGNTEAFF.

This sequence joins TRBV6-5 and TRBJ1-2, with no clear D. Germline V CDR1 and CDR2: MNHEY, SVGAGI. The V and J ends lost 6 bases and 3 bases respectively, with 17 bases between them. This CDR3 has 15 amino acids. The CDR3 DNA sequence: TGTGCCAGCAGCCGGACTTTTCAGAAGGACTATGGCTACACCTTC. Encoded protein: CASSRTFQKDYGYTF.

This chain connects TRBV7-9 to TRBJ2-6; 9 nucleotides agree with TRBD1. From germline, CDR1 is SEHNR and CDR2 FQNEAQ (reference sequence). V gave up 7 bases and J gave up 11 bases; unmatched junction bases: 9. This CDR3 is built from 14 residues. The CDR3 DNA follows: TGTGCCAGCACCGAAGGGACAGGGATACACGTCCTGACTTTC. Amino acids: CASTEGTGIHVLTF.

This sequence joins TRBV6-6 and TRBJ2-5, with 9 bases lining up with TRBD1. Per germline, CDR1 MNHNY and CDR2 SVGAGI (reference sequence). The CDR3 is 14 residues long. The V segment lost 5 bases and the J segment 5 bases; nucleotides outside the gene matches: 6. CDR3 DNA: TGTGCCAGCAGTCTGACAGGGGGTAGGGAGACCCAGTACTTC. It codes for CASSLTGGRETQYF.

The chain employs TRBV9 and TRBJ1-2, with a possible D match to TRBD1 (6 bases). This CDR3 region has 15 residues. Looked up from germline, CDR1 is SGDLS and CDR2 is YYNGEE. V lost 3 bases, J lost 4 bases, and 16 bases lay in between. The CDR3 nucleotides read TGTGCCAGCAGCGGTGGACAGCCGAGAATCTATGGCTACACCTTC. Translation gives CASSGGQPRIYGYTF.

The V and J genes are TRBV7-2 and TRBJ2-1; TRBD2 agrees at 8 bases. This CDR3 spans 16 amino acids. Germline lookup yields CDR1 SGHTA and CDR2 FQGNSA. V gave up 1 base and J gave up 3 bases; unmatched junction bases: 5. CDR3 DNA: TGTGCCAGCAGCTTAGAATGGACTAGCAGCTACAATGAGCAGTTCTTC. Its translation: CASSLEWTSSYNEQFF.

The rearrangement links TRBV6-1 to TRBJ2-5; D not certain. The CDR3 contains 12 residues. The V end lost 2 bases, the J end lost 10 bases, and 11 bases lay between the germline ends. The V gene's germline CDR1 is MNHNS and CDR2 SASEGT. The CDR3 sequence is CASSELASNQYF. In nucleotides, the CDR3 is TGTGCCAGCAGTGAATTGGCCAGCAACCAGTACTTC.

The V gene is TRBV6-2 or TRBV6-3, the J gene TRBJ2-3; D gene ambiguous. The CDR3 has 15 residues. Germline V gives CDR1 MNHEY, CDR2 SVGEGT. The V end was cut by 3 bases, the J end by 5 bases, with 15 bases between. The CDR3 DNA reads as TGTGCCAGCAGTTATGGGCCCCTGGGAAGAGATACGCAGTATTTT. It translates to CASSYGPLGRDTQYF.

The chain links TRBV3-1 (or the pseudogene TRBV3-2) to TRBJ2-3; 8 positions match TRBD1. In germline, CDR1 is LGHDT, CDR2 YNNKEL (reference sequence). This CDR3 has 14 amino acids. The V gene end was trimmed by 10 bases and the J gene end by 5 bases; junction bases not matched to a gene: 11. The CDR3 region has the DNA TGTGCCAAGTTCCGGGACAGGTTTTTAGATACGCAGTATTTT. Translated, it gives CAKFRDRFLDTQYF.

The J gene is TRBJ2-3, the V gene TRBV24-1; 8 positions agree with TRBD1. V shed 8 bases, J shed 1 base, and the junction held 7 bases outside the gene matches. Germline CDR1 is KGHDR and CDR2 is SFDVKD. The length of the CDR3 is 15 residues. This chain's CDR3 is CATTPGGGGTDTQYF. The CDR3 DNA follows: TGTGCCACCACCCCAGGGGGCGGCGGCACAGATACGCAGTATTTT.

For the CDR3, the DNA is TGTGCCAGCAGTCCAAAGGGACAGGGAAATCGAGGTAGCTACAATGAGCAGTTCTTC. This encodes CASSPKGQGNRGSYNEQFF. This chain joins TRBV27 and TRBJ2-1; 9 positions agree with TRBD1. The germline V gene encodes CDR1 MNHEY and CDR2 SMNVEV (reference sequence). The V segment lost 5 bases and the J segment 3 bases; nucleotides outside the gene matches: 17. This CDR3 is built from 19 residues.